The rows below give T cell receptor beta chains drawn from one sample of a study of human T cells and chemical hapten exposure. TCRdb used MiXCR to reprocess the RACE reads, holding one entry per CDR3 protein. The repertoire has roughly 90,000 distinct CDR3 sequences, approximately 9.9% of them found once; the top ten carry 3.6%. The sample was whole blood, taken in connection with sensitization to the hapten diphenylcyclopropenone (DPC). All receptors derive from a woman in her thirties or forties with alopecia areata. Some clones in this sample may be carry-over from other donors' samples. Both conserved end residues are part of each CDR3. Part of the rows lack a size; the others show once, few, many or a class for expanded clones.

V gene: TRBV7-3; J gene: TRBJ1-1; clone size: many; CDR3 protein: CASSPGPASTEAFF
V gene: TRBV29-1; J gene: TRBJ1-5; clone size: .; CDR3 protein: CSVGVHNQPQHF
V gene: TRBV3-1; J gene: TRBJ2-3; clone size: many; CDR3 protein: CASSQNLGATTDTQYF
V gene: TRBV5-1; J gene: TRBJ2-5; clone size: many; CDR3 protein: CASSYGTSGGPGQETQYF
V gene: TRBV5-6; J gene: TRBJ2-7; clone size: few; CDR3 protein: CASTKTGLVYEQYF
V gene: TRBV27; J gene: TRBJ2-6; clone size: many; CDR3 protein: CASSKEPISSGANVLTF
V gene: TRBV7-9; J gene: TRBJ2-5; clone size: few; CDR3 protein: CASSAPPGTSGATYQETQYF
V gene: TRBV4-2; J gene: TRBJ2-1; clone size: .; CDR3 protein: CASSQLAGESYNEQFF
V gene: TRBV7-9; J gene: TRBJ1-2; clone size: many; CDR3 protein: CASSLSDRAYYGYTF
V gene: TRBV4-3; J gene: TRBJ2-1; clone size: .; CDR3 protein: CASSQGVAGGSNNEQFF
V gene: TRBV24-1; J gene: TRBJ2-7; clone size: many; CDR3 protein: CATSDPSSNEQYF
V gene: TRBV11-2; J gene: TRBJ2-7; clone size: many; CDR3 protein: CASSPHPGQGTNEQYF
V gene: TRBV6-5; J gene: TRBJ2-1; clone size: .; CDR3 protein: CASSSLAGTTYNEQFF
V gene: TRBV28; J gene: TRBJ2-2; clone size: many; CDR3 protein: CASIRLGGTGELFF
V gene: TRBV7-2; J gene: TRBJ2-3; clone size: .; CDR3 protein: CASSTQMAQYF